Described below is a single T cell receptor beta chain sequence and its context. What it recognizes is unknown. Repertoires were generated with immunoSEQ multiplex PCR, while TCRdb's copy carries only in-frame clones and drops some. Of around 97,000 clones in the sample, around nine tenths were seen once. The data are from a study of T cell responses to AZD1222 COVID-19 vaccine. Turning to the study itself: Pooled together were second doses at about 4 or about 12 weeks.

Overall study results and limits: The peak T cell response came first, and repertoires were sampled only after it. Two AZD1222 administrations were followed by greater Spike-specific TCR breadth and depth.

The V end was cut by 6 bases, the J end by 0 bases, with 16 bases between. The CDR3 has 15 residues. Germline-derived CDR1 and CDR2 are SGHRS and YFSETQ. The source material was peripheral blood, sampled on day 0 of AZD1222 vaccination. The rearrangement uses TRBV5-1 and TRBJ2-7, with D perhaps TRBD1 or TRBD2 (6 bases each). This TCR was sampled from an adult in good health. The CDR3 region is CASNPEGGSSYEQYF. The DNA of the CDR3 is TGCGCCAGCAATCCCGAAGGGGGGAGCTCCTACGAGCAGTACTTC.